The clone carrying this TCR beta chain was detected only a few times. Trimming shortened V by 0 bases and J by 0 bases, and 9 bases separated the two germline ends. This CDR3 spans 15 amino acids. The germline CDR1 and CDR2 sequences are GTSNPN and SVGIG (reference sequence). The sample is drawn from a study of T cells in Graves' hyperthyroidism and ophthalmopathy. From RNA transcripts, TCR beta CDR3 regions were amplified. In the first-round RT-PCR of the TCR CDR3, the HTBI primer set was used. Using its own MiXCR run on the multiplex PCR reads, TCRdb lists one record per CDR3 protein. The sample includes about 380,000 distinct CDR3 sequences, 14% of them seen just once.

This sequence was found in a woman in her sixties with Graves' hyperthyroidism. The J gene is TRBJ1-5, the V gene TRBV30; no clear D. Specimen: blood. The CDR3 bases are TGTGCCTGGAGTGTACCTGAAAATAGCAATCAGCCCCAGCATTTT. Protein sequence: CAWSVPENSNQPQHF.